These 14 T cell receptor beta chains were all obtained from the same sample, sequenced in a study of T-cell reconstitution after alpha-beta-depleted transplantation in children. The TCRbeta library incorporated unique molecular identifiers. TCRdb re-derived calls from the PCR reads in MiXCR, one entry per CDR3 protein. The sample consists of 200,000 to 250,000 distinct CDR3 sequences, 7.5% to 9.5% of them appearing once. The sample in question was PBMCs, mostly from graft donor cells, obtained 180 days after TCRalphabeta/CD19-depleted stem cell transplant. Receptors were obtained from a male patient under 18 who had a stem cell transplant for acute lymphoblastic leukemia, so the T cells may come from the graft donor.

This chain uses TRBV28 with TRBJ1-2, with 8 positions matching TRBD1. The V segment lost 8 bases and the J segment 2 bases; nucleotides outside the gene matches: 13. Germline V CDR1 and CDR2: MDHEN, SYDVKM. The CDR3 is 16 amino acids. DNA for the CDR3: TGTGCCAGCCGACCTACTCAGGGGGCTGGAAACTATGGCTACACCTTC. It is translated as CASRPTQGAGNYGYTF.

This clonotype came up many times. This chain uses TRBV7-6 with TRBJ2-7, with no clear D. Between the trimmed V and J ends, which lost 1 base and 2 bases, there was a span of 9 bases. Germline-derived CDR1 and CDR2 are SGHVS and FNYEAQ. This CDR3 region has 14 residues. The CDR3 loop reads CASSLVSFAYEQYF. CDR3 nucleotides: TGTGCCAGCAGCTTAGTTAGCTTCGCCTACGAGCAGTACTTC.

The V call is TRBV20-1, the J call TRBJ2-5; D remains unclear. CDR1 is DFQATT and CDR2 is SNEGSKA in the germline V gene (reference sequence). The length of the CDR3 is 12 residues. The V end lost 1 base, the J end lost 5 bases, and 8 bases lay between the germline ends. The CDR3 DNA sequence: TGCAGTGCTAGAGGTAGCCCGGAGACCCAGTACTTC. It yields the protein CSARGSPETQYF.

The table lists this clonotype with many counts. This sequence joins TRBV28 and TRBJ2-7; tentatively, D is TRBD1 or TRBD2 (5 bases each). Germline V gives CDR1 MDHEN, CDR2 SYDVKM. Between the trimmed V and J ends, which lost 3 bases and 9 bases, there was a span of 12 bases. The CDR3 totals 12 residues. For the CDR3, the DNA is TGTGCCAGCAGTTTCAGTTCGGGGCGGCAGTACTTC. It codes for CASSFSSGRQYF.

This clonotype was observed at least ten times. The chain recombines TRBV6-5 with TRBJ1-5; D ambiguous. This CDR3 contains 16 residues. CDR1 and CDR2 from the germline V gene are MNHEY and SVGAGI. V lost 6 bases and J 7 bases, leaving 22 bases between the germline ends. CDR3 nucleotides: TGTGCCAGCAGCCATACGACCAACTGGGGAGGGCAGCCCCAGCATTTT. Encoded protein: CASSHTTNWGGQPQHF.

As concerns this clonotype: A single base separates this from a much larger clone, so it may be a read error. The V call is TRBV5-1, the J call TRBJ2-4; TRBD1 matches at 8 bases. This CDR3 contains 16 residues. Germline V lookup: CDR1 SGHRS, CDR2 YFSETQ. CDR3 residues: CAGSLAGGAAKNIQYF. CDR3 nucleotide sequence: TGCGCCGGCAGCTTGGCAGGGGGCGCGGCCAAAAACATTCAGTACTTC.

This clonotype has ten or more counts. The rearrangement joins TRBV7-8 to TRBJ1-2, with TRBD1 matching 7 bases. V trimming: 5 bases; J trimming: 1 base; junction bases outside the gene matches: 4. The CDR3 is made up of 14 amino acids. The germline CDR1 and CDR2 sequences are SGHVS and FQNEAQ. CDR3 loop: CASSVGTDNYGYTF. DNA of the CDR3: TGTGCCAGCAGCGTCGGGACAGATAACTATGGCTACACCTTC. Full variable domain (outside the CDR3, taken from reference TRBV7-8 and TRBJ1-2): GAGVSQSPRYKVAKRGQDVALRCDPISGHVSLFWYQQALGQGPEFLTYFQNEAQLDKSGLPSDRFFAERPEGSVSTLKIQRTQQEDSAVYLCASSVGTDNYGYTFGSGTRLTVV.

This clonotype was detected many times. This chain connects TRBV20-1 to TRBJ1-1; D not certain. Germline CDR1 is DFQATT and CDR2 is SNEGSKA (reference sequence). The CDR3 covers 12 residues. Trimming stripped 5 bases from V and 6 bases from J, with 13 bases between. This chain's CDR3 is CSAFTSEPEAFF. DNA of the CDR3: TGCAGTGCTTTCACATCGGAGCCTGAAGCTTTCTTT.

In its sample, this clonotype was seen many times. The V and J genes are TRBV6-8 and TRBJ2-1, with a weak D call TRBD1 (6 bases). Germline lookup yields CDR1 MNHGY and CDR2 SAAAGT. V lost 5 bases to trimming and J lost 0 bases, with 14 bases between them. This CDR3 spans 16 amino acids. The CDR3 DNA reads TGTGCCAGCAGTAAACAGGGATCAAGCTCCTACAATGAGCAGTTCTTC. As protein: CASSKQGSSSYNEQFF.

This clonotype was detected only a few times. V gene TRBV6-1 combines with J gene TRBJ1-2, with a tentative D call TRBD1 (6 bases). V was trimmed by 6 bases and J by 6 bases, leaving 14 bases between them. CDR1 is MNHNS and CDR2 is SASEGT in the germline V gene. CDR3 length: 13 amino acids. CDR3 sequence (DNA): TGTGCCAGCAGACAGCAGGGGACTGATGGCTACACCTTC. It encodes CASRQQGTDGYTF.

This clonotype was picked up many times. The DNA of the CDR3 is TGTGCCAGCAGCGAATACTGGACAGGGCATTACGAGCAGTACTTC. Protein sequence: CASSEYWTGHYEQYF. This sequence joins TRBV9 and TRBJ2-7; 8 bases are a match to TRBD1. V dropped 3 bases and J dropped 4; count of bases not matched to a gene: 9. This CDR3 has 15 amino acids. The germline V gene has CDR1 SGDLS and CDR2 YYNGEE.

This clonotype has at least ten counts. The gene calls are TRBV2 and TRBJ2-3; a possible D gene is TRBD2 (5 bases). V lost 5 bases to trimming and J lost 6 bases, with 12 bases between them. Per germline, CDR1 SNHLY and CDR2 FYNNEI. The CDR3 has 13 residues. DNA of the CDR3: TGTGCCAGCAGTCTACGGCGGGTGGATACGCAGTATTTT. It yields the protein CASSLRRVDTQYF.

This clonotype was observed many times. This rearrangement joins TRBV10-3 to TRBJ1-2, with 7 bases that match TRBD1. The V gene's germline CDR1 is ENHRY and CDR2 SYGVKD. CDR3 length equals 12 residues. V lost 11 bases, J lost 3 bases, and 6 bases stayed unmatched. The CDR3 DNA sequence: TGTGCCGTGACCGACAGGGACTATGGCTACACCTTC. Translated, it gives CAVTDRDYGYTF.

This clonotype was detected once. This could be a read error, since a much larger clone is one nucleotide away. The genes are TRBV6-5 and TRBJ1-1, with 8 bases fitting TRBD1. The CDR3 has 15 residues. The J segment lost 6 bases and the V segment lost 2 bases, leaving 8 bases of the junction unmatched. Germline V gene sequence: CDR1 MNHEY, CDR2 SVGAGI. Written as DNA, the CDR3 is TGTGCCAGCAGTTACCGGACAGGGCGGGGGTCTGAAGCTTTCTTT. Translation: CASSYRTGRGSEAFF.